Listed below are T cell receptor beta chains from one sample, sequenced in a study of blood T cell repertoires in COVID-19. Produced via immunoSEQ multiplex PCR; TCRdb's table is partial and in-frame only. The sample has roughly 250,000 clones, 87% seen once. The sequenced material came from PBMCs or T cells enriched from blood (not recorded which). All receptors derive from a woman in her 30s with acute COVID-19. The CDR3 runs from the conserved cysteine through the conserved F or W. D genes are given only for firm matches. Size values are once, few and many counts, or a class for expanded clones, and some rows have none.

V gene	J gene	D gene	clone size	CDR3 DNA	CDR3 protein
TRBV5-5	TRBJ1-3	TRBD1	NA	TGTGCCAGCAGCTTGTCCCCAGGGGGATACTCTGGAAACACCATATATTTT	CASSLSPGGYSGNTIYF
TRBV19	TRBJ1-5	NA	NA	TGTGCCAGTAGTCTAACAGGCAATAGCAATCAGCCCCAGCATTTT	CASSLTGNSNQPQHF
TRBV5-4	TRBJ2-5	NA	NA	TGTGCCAGCAGCCGGGGGGTACAGGGTACGGGAGAGACCCAGTACTTC	CASSRGVQGTGETQYF
TRBV6-5	TRBJ1-4	NA	NA	TGTGCCAGCAGGGGACACGAAGCAACTAATGAAAAACTGTTTTTT	CASRGHEATNEKLFF
TRBV30	TRBJ2-7	TRBD1	NA	TGTGCCTGGGGACCCCGACAGGGCTACGAGCAGTACTTC	CAWGPRQGYEQYF
TRBV5-6	TRBJ2-5	NA	once	TGTGCCAGCAGCGCCTCCGGGGGTTGGGAGACCCAGTACTTC	CASSASGGWETQYF
TRBV5-1	TRBJ1-2	TRBD1	NA	TGCGCCAGCAGCTCGGCCCCGGGACAGGATGAATATGGCTACACCTTC	CASSSAPGQDEYGYTF
TRBV4-1	TRBJ2-6	NA	few	TGCGCCAGCAGCCGAGGGAGTACTGGGGCCAACGTCCTGACTTTC	CASSRGSTGANVLTF
TRBV7-8	TRBJ2-7	NA	NA	TGTGCCAGCAGCCACGCCGAGACCTACGAGCAGTACTTC	CASSHAETYEQYF
TRBV2	TRBJ2-7	TRBD1	NA	TGTGCCAGCAGTGAGCAGGGGGCGGGGGAGCAGTACTTC	CASSEQGAGEQYF
TRBV19	TRBJ2-3	TRBD2	NA	TGTGCCAGTAGTATTGGGAGGGCAGATACGCAGTATTTT	CASSIGRADTQYF
TRBV10-3	TRBJ2-2	TRBD1	once	TGTGCCATCAAGGGACAGGGAACGAACACCGGGGAGCTGTTTTTT	CAIKGQGTNTGELFF
TRBV5-1	TRBJ2-2	TRBD1	NA	TGCGCCAGCAGCTTGCAGATCACCTACCCCCGGGACAGAAACACCGGGGAGCTGTTTTTT	CASSLQITYPRDRNTGELFF
TRBV5-4	TRBJ2-1	TRBD2	NA	TGTGCCAGCAGCTTGGAAGGGACTAGGAAATACAATGAGCAGTTCTTC	CASSLEGTRKYNEQFF
TRBV6-5	TRBJ2-7	NA	NA	TGTGCCAGCAGGACGGACTGGACTGCTGGGGAGCAGTACTTC	CASRTDWTAGEQYF
TRBV5-1	TRBJ2-5	TRBD2	NA	TGCGCCAGCAGCTTGGAACTAGCGGGAGGAGTGGAGACCCAGTACTTC	CASSLELAGGVETQYF
TRBV13	TRBJ2-4	TRBD2	NA	TGTGCCAGCAGCTCCTCGGGGGGGCTAAACATTCAGTACTTC	CASSSSGGLNIQYF
TRBV7-2	TRBJ1-2	NA	NA	TGTGCCAGCAGCCCCCCAGGGGACAAGTACTATGGCTACACCTTC	CASSPPGDKYYGYTF
TRBV7-9	TRBJ2-5	NA	NA	TGTGCCAGCAGCTTAGTAACGGGAATGGTGTACCAAGAGACCCAGTACTTC	CASSLVTGMVYQETQYF
TRBV5-1	TRBJ2-7	TRBD1	NA	TGCGCCAGCAGCTTGTCGGGGACAGCCATCTACGAGCAGTACTTC	CASSLSGTAIYEQYF
TRBV25-1	TRBJ2-7	NA	NA	TGTGCCAGCAGCTCGCCACGAGGGGGTGGGTCCTACGAGCAGTACTTC	CASSSPRGGGSYEQYF
TRBV28	TRBJ1-2	NA	NA	TGTGCCAGCAGTTTTCAGGGGAAAAATGGCTACACCTTC	CASSFQGKNGYTF
TRBV7-9	TRBJ2-4	TRBD1	once	TGTGCCAGCAGCCCCTGGACAGGGGAAAACATTCAGTACTTC	CASSPWTGENIQYF
TRBV24-1	TRBJ2-6	TRBD1	NA	TGTGCCACCAGTGATCCAGGGGGCGAGGCCAACGTCCTGACTTTC	CATSDPGGEANVLTF
TRBV9	TRBJ1-6	NA	NA	TGTGCCAGCAGCGTAGATGGCGGCTCCATTTCACCCCTCCACTTT	CASSVDGGSISPLHF
TRBV27	TRBJ1-6	NA	NA	TGTGCCAGCAGTTTCTTAGGCAGGCACCTCTCCCCCCTCCACTTT	CASSFLGRHLSPLHF
TRBV13	TRBJ1-5	TRBD1	few	TGTGCCAGCACCAAAGACAGGGATCAGCCCCAGCATTTT	CASTKDRDQPQHF
TRBV10-2	TRBJ2-5	TRBD2	few	TGCGCCAGCGGCGACGGGAGGTCGGTAGAGACCCAGTACTTC	CASGDGRSVETQYF
TRBV6-1	TRBJ1-2	NA	NA	TGTGCCAGCAGTGAAGCAGGAGATGAAGGCTACACCTTC	CASSEAGDEGYTF
TRBV3-1/TRBV3-2	TRBJ2-3	NA	NA	TGTGCCAGCAGCCAAGATATAGGTGTTGAGACACCTCGCACAGATACGCAGTATTTT	CASSQDIGVETPRTDTQYF
TRBV7-2	TRBJ1-4	TRBD1	NA	TGTGCCAGCAGCTCGCAGGGACAGGGTGGGGAAAAACTGTTTTTT	CASSSQGQGGEKLFF
TRBV3-1/TRBV3-2	TRBJ2-5	NA	NA	TGTGCCAGCAGGTCCCGAGCGGAGGTTCAAGAGACCCAGTACTTC	CASRSRAEVQETQYF
TRBV5-1	TRBJ2-7	TRBD2	NA	TGCGCCAGCAGCTGGGGACTAGCGGGGGTTTCCTCCTACGAGCAGTACTTC	CASSWGLAGVSSYEQYF
TRBV7-2	TRBJ1-4	NA	NA	TGTGCCAGCAGTGCAGGGGTTACAACAACTAATGAAAAACTGTTTTTT	CASSAGVTTTNEKLFF
TRBV3-1/TRBV3-2	TRBJ2-7	TRBD2	once	TGTGCCAGCAGCCAAGCTGCCGGGGGGAACGAGCAGTACTTC	CASSQAAGGNEQYF
TRBV6-2/TRBV6-3	TRBJ1-4	NA	NA	TGTGCCAGCAGACCTACCGGACTGATCTCTAATGAAAAACTGTTTTTT	CASRPTGLISNEKLFF
TRBV6-5	TRBJ2-1	TRBD1	NA	TGTGCCAGCAGTTACTCTCAGGGGGCCGACAATGAGCAGTTCTTC	CASSYSQGADNEQFF
TRBV14	TRBJ2-2	TRBD2	NA	TGTGCCAGCAGCCAACTCCCGGGACTAGCGGGCTGGAACACCGGGGAGCTGTTTTTT	CASSQLPGLAGWNTGELFF